This TCR beta chain was identified in a study of technical replicates of blood from a few donors. This table comes from immunoSEQ multiplex PCR, and its TCRdb copy is limited to in-frame clones, with some not included. The sample carries 60,000 to 80,000 clones, roughly 90% recorded once. Trimming cost V 2 bases and J 9 bases, with 20 bases left between them. This CDR3 comprises 17 residues. Germline CDR1 and CDR2: SGHTA and FQGTGA. The TCR originated in a human donor in good health. Some clones in this sample may be carry-over from other donors' samples. Sequencing used PBMCs. This sequence joins TRBV7-3 and TRBJ2-6; TRBD2 is a possible D gene (7 bases). In DNA, the CDR3 is TGTGCCAGCAGCTTAGGATGGGGGGCAGGGGAGGGCAACGTCCTGACTTTC. Translating gives CASSLGWGAGEGNVLTF.